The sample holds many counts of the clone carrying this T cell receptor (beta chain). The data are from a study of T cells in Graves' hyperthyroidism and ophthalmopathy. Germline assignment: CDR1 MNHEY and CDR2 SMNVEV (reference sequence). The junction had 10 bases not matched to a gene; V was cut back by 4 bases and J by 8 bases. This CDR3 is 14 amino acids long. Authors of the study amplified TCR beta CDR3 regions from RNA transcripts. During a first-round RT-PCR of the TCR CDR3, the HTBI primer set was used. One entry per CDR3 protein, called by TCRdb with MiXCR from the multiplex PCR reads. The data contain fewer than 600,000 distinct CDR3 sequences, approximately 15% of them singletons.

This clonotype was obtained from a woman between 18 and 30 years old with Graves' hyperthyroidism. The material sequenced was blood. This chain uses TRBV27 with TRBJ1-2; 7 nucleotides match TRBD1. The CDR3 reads CASSSGGVGRGYTF. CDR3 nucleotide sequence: TGTGCCAGCAGTTCAGGGGGGGTGGGACGCGGCTACACCTTC.